One and the same sample provided the 16 T cell receptor beta chains below, sequenced in a study of T-cell memory formation after mild COVID-19. TCRdb fed the 5' RACE reads into MiXCR, producing one record per CDR3 protein. The data show approximately 300,000 distinct CDR3 sequences, approximately 20% seen once. Material for sequencing was PBMCs or a T cell subset sorted from them (not recorded which). These receptors were obtained from a man aged 18 to 35 who had mild COVID-19 (a few samples of this study predate the infection). Cell type and time point are not known.

This clonotype was picked up a small number of times. The chain is built from TRBV21-1 and TRBJ1-1; the D call in the table, TRBD1, was not verified against the DNA. TRBV21-1 is recorded as a pseudogene. CDR3 length: 15 amino acids. The CDR3 region has the DNA TGTGCCAGCAGCAAAGTACAGGTTGGGAACACTGAAGCTTTCTTT. This translates into CASSKVQVGNTEAFF.

CDR3 DNA: TGTGCCAGCAGCCAAGGAAAACCACAAGAGACCCAGTACTTC. Translated: CASSQGKPQETQYF. The gene calls are TRBV3-2 and TRBJ2-5. TRBV3-2 has pseudogene status. CDR3 length equals 14 residues.

This clonotype appeared once. The gene calls are TRBV20-1 and TRBJ2-1, with 10 positions matching TRBD2. Per the germline V gene, CDR1 is DFQATT and CDR2 is SNEGSKA (reference sequence). Germline trimming cut 6 bases from V and 6 bases from J; bases unmatched to any gene: 14. CDR3 length: 16 residues. The CDR3 DNA follows: TGCAGTGCGGGTGATAGAAGCGGGGGGGCCGTCAATGAGCAGTTCTTC. Its protein product is CSAGDRSGGAVNEQFF.

This clonotype was recorded a few times. The CDR3 region has the DNA TGTGCCAGCAGCAAGGGACAGGGGCTTGACGAGCAGTACTTC. It is translated as CASSKGQGLDEQYF. This chain connects TRBV13 to TRBJ2-7; 10 bases match TRBD1. With V trimmed by 5 bases and J by 5 bases, 6 bases remained unmatched. The CDR3 has 14 residues. The germline V gene has CDR1 PRHDT and CDR2 FYEKMQ (reference sequence).

This clonotype came up a few times. The rearrangement uses TRBV10-2 and TRBJ1-1; 8 bases align to TRBD1. The CDR3 covers 13 residues. Germline V lookup: CDR1 WSHSY, CDR2 SAAADI. V trimming: 8 bases; J trimming: 3 bases; junction bases outside the gene matches: 5. CDR3 in DNA: TGCGCCAGCGTAATACAGGGGGACACTGAAGCTTTCTTT. As protein: CASVIQGDTEAFF.

V gene TRBV5-6 combines with J gene TRBJ2-3; D perhaps matches TRBD2 (6 bases). Germline CDR1 and CDR2: SGHDT and YYEEEE. This CDR3 is 14 amino acids long. V shed 3 bases and J shed 4 bases, with 12 bases lying between them. The CDR3 DNA sequence: TGTGCCAGCAGCTCAATGCGGGATTCAGATACGCAGTATTTT. This codes for CASSSMRDSDTQYF.

The CDR3 sequence: CASSSTGPVGETQYF. The CDR3 coding sequence is TGTGCCAGCAGCTCCACGGGACCCGTGGGTGAGACCCAGTACTTC. V gene TRBV5-4 combines with J gene TRBJ2-5; either TRBD1 or TRBD2 may supply D (5 bases each). Per the germline V gene, CDR1 is SGHNT and CDR2 is YYREEE (reference sequence). The germline V and J ends were trimmed by 3 bases and 5 bases, with 17 bases remaining between them. The CDR3 extends over 15 amino acids.

The rearrangement joins TRBV12-3 or TRBV12-4 to TRBJ1-2, with unresolved D. V lost 8 bases and J 3 bases, leaving 7 bases between the germline ends. CDR3 length equals 11 residues. In DNA, the CDR3 is TGTGCCAGCCGGGCCGACTATGGCTACACCTTC. Amino acid sequence: CASRADYGYTF.

The chain uses TRBV5-6 and TRBJ1-2; the match to TRBD1 covers 8 bases. J lost 6 bases, V lost 0 bases, and 1 base had no gene match. Germline CDR1 reads SGHDT; CDR2 reads YYEEEE. The CDR3 totals 13 residues. CDR3 protein: CASSLGTGHGYTF. The CDR3 DNA reads TGTGCCAGCAGCTTGGGGACAGGGCATGGCTACACCTTC. Using reference TRBV5-6 and TRBJ1-2 for the parts outside the CDR3, the full variable domain is DAGVTQSPTHLIKTRGQQVTLRCSPKSGHDTVSWYQQALGQGPQFIFQYYEEEERQRGNFPDRFSGHQFPNYSSELNVNALLLGDSALYLCASSLGTGHGYTFGSGTRLTVV.

The chain carries TRBV5-1 and TRBJ2-4, with D hard to call. CDR1 SGHRS and CDR2 YFSETQ come from the germline V gene. The CDR3 totals 13 residues. The ends were cut back, 5 bases at V and 0 bases at J, with 6 bases in the middle. CDR3 in amino acids: CASRPLAKNIQYF. CDR3 nucleotide sequence: TGCGCCAGCAGACCGTTAGCCAAAAACATTCAGTACTTC.

A few counts support this clonotype. V usage is TRBV5-1 and J usage is TRBJ2-6; tentative D call: TRBD1 (5 bases). Between the trimmed V and J ends, which lost 7 bases and 0 bases, there was a span of 8 bases. Germline lookup yields CDR1 SGHRS and CDR2 YFSETQ. CDR3 length: 14 amino acids. The chain's CDR3 is CASLDSSGANVLTF. CDR3 nucleotides: TGCGCCAGCCTAGACAGCTCTGGGGCCAACGTCCTGACTTTC. Based on the CDR3 plus reference TRBV5-1 and TRBJ2-6, the full variable domain is KAGVTQTPRYLIKTRGQQVTLSCSPISGHRSVSWYQQTPGQGLQFLFEYFSETQRNKGNFPGRFSGRQFSNSRSEMNVSTLELGDSALYLCASLDSSGANVLTFGAGSRLTVL.

The chain combines TRBV6-2 or TRBV6-3 with TRBJ2-2; D is unresolved. Trimming removed 6 bases at V and 0 bases at J, with 8 bases between. The CDR3 totals 14 residues. The germline CDR1 and CDR2 sequences are MNHEY and SVGEGT. The CDR3 DNA reads as TGTGCCAGCAGAAAGTGGTCGAACACCGGGGAGCTGTTTTTT. It translates to CASRKWSNTGELFF.

In its sample, this clonotype was seen a few times. The chain couples TRBV7-9 to TRBJ2-7; 11 positions match TRBD2. J was trimmed by 2 bases and V by 4 bases; bases with no gene match: 4. The germline V gene has CDR1 SEHNR and CDR2 FQNEAQ (reference sequence). The CDR3 covers 15 residues. CDR3 coding DNA: TGTGCCAGCAGCTCCACTAGCGGGGGAGCCTACGAGCAGTACTTC. Protein sequence: CASSSTSGGAYEQYF.

In its sample, this clonotype was seen a few times. Just one base apart from a much larger clone, this may be a read error. The genes are TRBV4-1 and TRBJ1-2; D is unresolved. This CDR3 has 18 amino acids. V shed 2 bases and J shed 4 bases, with 23 bases lying between them. Germline assignment: CDR1 MGHRA and CDR2 YSYEKL. DNA of the CDR3: TGCGCCAGCAGCCAAACGTACTCTCAGGTGCTAGTTGGCTATGGCTACACCTTC. Translated, it gives CASSQTYSQVLVGYGYTF.

This clonotype was counted only a few times. The chain has TRBV9 and TRBJ2-7, with D perhaps matching TRBD1 (5 bases). The germline V and J ends were trimmed by 4 bases and 12 bases, with 17 bases remaining between them. The CDR3 loop spans 12 amino acids. Germline V gene sequence: CDR1 SGDLS, CDR2 YYNGEE. Here the CDR3 reads CASSPFDSSLYF. CDR3 coding DNA: TGTGCCAGCAGCCCGTTTGACAGTAGTTTGTACTTC.

This clonotype was detected ten times or more. The gene calls are TRBV7-2 and TRBJ1-2; D unclear. Germline CDR1 reads SGHTA; CDR2 reads FQGNSA. Trimming left V 2 bases short and J 0 bases short, with 1 base between. The CDR3 sequence is 12 residues long. Here the CDR3 reads CASSLTNYGYTF. DNA for the CDR3: TGTGCCAGCAGCTTAACTAACTATGGCTACACCTTC. The full variable domain, rest sourced from reference TRBV7-2 and TRBJ1-2, is GAGVSQSPSNKVTEKGKDVELRCDPISGHTALYWYRQSLGQGLEFLIYFQGNSAPDKSGLPSDRFSAERTGGSVSTLTIQRTQQEDSAVYLCASSLTNYGYTFGSGTRLTVV.